The 20 T cell receptor beta chains below all came from one sample that was sequenced in a study of beta chain features in type 1 diabetes. Broader study findings: Across all four CD4+ subsets, people with type 1 diabetes showed modestly shorter TCRB CDR3s.

Antigens for these TCRs are unknown. Isolated RNA was reverse transcribed in full, so expressed TCRB transcripts were sequenced. Repertoires were generated with immunoSEQ multiplex PCR, while TCRdb's copy carries only in-frame clones and drops some. The sample shows 50,000 or so clones, just under 45% of them seen only once. Sequenced material: stem cell memory CD4+ T cells from blood. The receptors here all came from a man aged 25-40 years with type 1 diabetes.

V usage is TRBV18 and J usage is TRBJ1-2, with TRBD1 matching over 8 bases. Germline V gene lookup returns CDR1 KGHSH and CDR2 LQKENI. The CDR3 covers 14 residues. The V gene end was trimmed by 2 bases and the J gene end by 4 bases; junction bases not matched to a gene: 3. CDR3 sequence reads: CASSPGTGGYGYTF. CDR3 sequence (DNA): TGTGCCAGCTCACCAGGGACAGGCGGCTATGGCTACACCTTC.

The V gene is TRBV15, the J gene TRBJ2-7; D perhaps matches TRBD2 (5 bases). Germline V gene lookup returns CDR1 LNHNV and CDR2 YYDKDF (reference sequence). This CDR3 has 15 residues. Trimming shortened V by 1 base and J by 2 bases, and 12 bases separated the two germline ends. The CDR3 here is CATSRVKGATYEQYF. The CDR3 region has the DNA TGTGCCACCAGCAGAGTCAAGGGAGCAACCTACGAGCAGTACTTC.

This clone showed up just a few times. This chain's CDR3 is CASSRLADSYEQYF. The DNA of the CDR3 is TGCGCCAGCAGCCGACTAGCGGATTCCTACGAGCAGTACTTC. The genes are TRBV5-1 and TRBJ2-7, with 9 bases lining up with TRBD2. After removal of 4 bases from V and 1 base from J, the junction contained 3 bases not matched to a gene. The CDR3 runs 14 residues. Germline V gene lookup returns CDR1 SGHRS and CDR2 YFSETQ.

The rearrangement links TRBV30 to TRBJ1-5; the D gene is possibly TRBD1 (6 bases). V was shortened by 0 bases and J by 4 bases, with 7 bases between the two germline ends. The CDR3 is made up of 13 amino acids. Germline V gives CDR1 GTSNPN, CDR2 SVGIG (reference sequence). CDR3 coding DNA: TGTGCCTGGAGTGTAGGGGGAAATCAGCCCCAGCATTTT. This sequence encodes CAWSVGGNQPQHF.

The J gene is TRBJ1-5, the V gene TRBV6-5; D may be TRBD1 (5 bases). Looked up from germline, CDR1 is MNHEY and CDR2 is SVGAGI. This CDR3 has 14 residues. The V gene lost 0 bases and the J gene lost 5 bases, with 8 bases spanning the gap. In DNA form, the CDR3 reads TGTGCCAGCAGTTACTCAAGGGGTGATCAGCCCCAGCATTTT. This translates into CASSYSRGDQPQHF.

This clone was found a few times. This chain connects TRBV7-2 to TRBJ2-1, with a possible D match to TRBD2 (6 bases). The CDR3 loop spans 14 amino acids. The V gene's germline CDR1 is SGHTA and CDR2 FQGNSA. Trimming cost V 1 base and J 8 bases, with 12 bases left between them. The CDR3 reads CASSLGRGMHEQFF. The CDR3 DNA reads TGTGCCAGCAGCTTAGGCCGCGGGATGCATGAGCAGTTCTTC. Supplemented by reference TRBV7-2 and TRBJ2-1, the full variable domain reads GAGVSQSPSNKVTEKGKDVELRCDPISGHTALYWYRQSLGQGLEFLIYFQGNSAPDKSGLPSDRFSAERTGGSVSTLTIQRTQQEDSAVYLCASSLGRGMHEQFFGPGTRLTVL.

The CDR3 region has the DNA TGCGCCAGCAGCTCACAGGGGAGCTCGTACGAGCAGTACTTC. Amino acid sequence: CASSSQGSSYEQYF. V usage is TRBV5-1 and J usage is TRBJ2-5, with 7 bases matching TRBD1. The J call is doubtful: the DNA matches TRBJ2-7 better. Germline loops: CDR1 SGHRS, CDR2 YFSETQ. CDR3 length: 14 amino acids.

This clone was picked up a small number of times. The V gene is TRBV4-2, the J gene TRBJ1-1, with no clear D. Germline V CDR1 and CDR2: LGHNA, YNFKEQ. The CDR3 length is 17 residues. The germline V and J ends were trimmed by 0 bases and 5 bases, with 19 bases remaining between them. The DNA of the CDR3 is TGTGCCAGCAGCCAAGATCGAACCTTATCACGGTATACTGAAGCTTTCTTT. Protein: CASSQDRTLSRYTEAFF.

This chain joins TRBV19 and TRBJ1-5; no definite D call. The length of the CDR3 is 14 residues. CDR1 and CDR2 from the germline V gene are LNHDA and SQIVND (reference sequence). The V gene lost 1 base and the J gene lost 7 bases, with 11 bases spanning the gap. CDR3 bases: TGTGCCAGTAGTATAGGGCTCAGTGGCCAGCCCCAGCATTTT. Translating gives CASSIGLSGQPQHF.

This clone was seen a handful of times. The chain employs TRBV6-5 and TRBJ2-2; 9 nucleotides match TRBD1. V shed 7 bases and J 4 bases; nucleotides not matched to a gene: 7. CDR1 is MNHEY and CDR2 is SVGAGI in the germline V gene. There are 15 residues in the CDR3. CDR3 residues: CASTPGQGLTGELFF. Here the CDR3 DNA reads TGTGCCAGCACCCCGGGACAGGGACTCACCGGGGAGCTGTTTTTT.

Written as DNA, the CDR3 is TGTGCCAGCAGCACCGGACAGGGGGCAACCGAGCAGTACTTC. Protein product: CASSTGQGATEQYF. The chain joins TRBV7-3 to TRBJ2-7; TRBD1 matches 11 bases. The CDR3 runs 14 residues. Germline-derived CDR1 and CDR2 are SGHTA and FQGTGA. The V gene end was trimmed by 5 bases and the J gene end by 6 bases; junction bases not matched to a gene: 6.

This clone was detected a few times. The rearrangement links TRBV2 to TRBJ2-1, with 10 bases identical to TRBD1. The CDR3 length is 14 residues. Trimming at V came to 6 bases and at J to 4 bases, leaving 3 bases not matched to a gene. Germline loops: CDR1 SNHLY, CDR2 FYNNEI. The CDR3 loop reads CASRGDRGYNEQFF. In DNA form, the CDR3 reads TGTGCCAGCAGGGGGGACAGGGGTTACAATGAGCAGTTCTTC.

The chain couples TRBV10-3 to TRBJ2-3; D gene uncertain. Trimming removed 4 bases from V and 1 base from J, with 15 bases in between. Per germline, CDR1 ENHRY and CDR2 SYGVKD. The CDR3 loop spans 16 amino acids. CDR3 bases: TGTGCCATCAGTGGCCGGGTCGGCTTTGGCACAGATACGCAGTATTTT. The encoded protein is CAISGRVGFGTDTQYF.

The chain employs TRBV12-5 and TRBJ2-5; weak D call: TRBD1 (5 bases). The CDR3 has 16 residues. Germline V gene sequence: CDR1 LGHNT, CDR2 FRNRAP. V was shortened by 6 bases and J by 1 base, with 18 bases between the two germline ends. The CDR3 sequence is CASGPGHVNFQETQYF. The CDR3 coding sequence is TGTGCTAGTGGCCCCGGACACGTGAATTTCCAAGAGACCCAGTACTTC.

The CDR3 spells CASSLGPIANYGYTF. CDR3 nucleotides: TGTGCCAGCAGCTTAGGCCCGATAGCTAACTATGGCTACACCTTC. This sequence joins TRBV7-8 and TRBJ1-2; D is uncertain. Trimming took off 1 base at V and 0 bases at J, with 9 bases between the two ends. The germline CDR1 and CDR2 sequences are SGHVS and FQNEAQ. The CDR3 sequence is 15 residues long.

This CDR3 is CASSPFKGGADTQYF. CDR3 sequence (DNA): TGTGCCAGCAGCCCCTTCAAGGGGGGGGCCGATACGCAGTATTTT. The chain links TRBV7-9 to TRBJ2-3; TRBD2 is a possible D gene (7 bases). The V gene lost 5 bases and the J gene lost 6 bases, with 18 bases spanning the gap. Germline loops: CDR1 SEHNR, CDR2 FQNEAQ (reference sequence). The CDR3 sequence is 15 residues long.

J is TRBJ2-5 and V is TRBV27; D perhaps matches TRBD2 (5 bases). The V and J ends lost 0 bases and 6 bases respectively, with 14 bases between them. Germline V gene sequence: CDR1 MNHEY, CDR2 SMNVEV (reference sequence). This CDR3 region has 15 residues. The CDR3 DNA reads TGTGCCAGCAGTTTATCCCCCGGACCGGGAAAGACCCAGTACTTC. Translating gives CASSLSPGPGKTQYF.

This clone was seen more than once but under ten times. The chain carries TRBV29-1 and TRBJ2-7, with D perhaps TRBD2 (6 bases). The germline V gene has CDR1 SQVTM and CDR2 ANQGSEA. This CDR3 region has 14 residues. Trimming left V 7 bases short and J 2 bases short, with 18 bases between. DNA of the CDR3: TGCAGCGGTGTTGTCCGGGGGTGGACCTACGAGCAGTACTTC. As protein: CSGVVRGWTYEQYF.

In this sample, this clone turned up once. The J gene is TRBJ2-7, the V gene TRBV5-1; 11 bases fit TRBD2. Germline CDR1 SGHRS, CDR2 YFSETQ. This CDR3 is 14 amino acids long. Unmatched junction bases numbered 0, after V lost 1 base and J lost 3 bases. Here the CDR3 reads CASSLTSGSYEQYF. The CDR3 DNA reads as TGCGCCAGCAGCTTGACTAGCGGGAGCTACGAGCAGTACTTC.

This chain links TRBV6-1 with TRBJ2-4, with 7 bases lining up with TRBD2. V gave up 6 bases and J gave up 6 bases; unmatched junction bases: 11. The germline CDR1 and CDR2 sequences are MNHNS and SASEGT. The CDR3 runs to 15 residues. The CDR3 DNA sequence: TGTGCCAGCAGGGAGGGAGGGGCGCTTATAAACATTCAGTACTTC. It encodes CASREGGALINIQYF.